These 22 T cell receptor beta chains were all obtained from the same sample, sequenced in a study of blood T cell repertoires in COVID-19. Clones were read by immunoSEQ multiplex PCR, and TCRdb kept only the in-frame ones, dropping some. Counted here are about 180,000 clones, roughly 85% occurring once; the ten biggest clones make up roughly 10%. Sequenced: PBMCs or T cells enriched from blood (not recorded which). Receptor source: a woman under 30 who had recovered from COVID-19.

The chain carries TRBV7-9 and TRBJ1-1; D remains ambiguous. This CDR3 comprises 11 residues. The germline V gene encodes CDR1 SEHNR and CDR2 FQNEAQ (reference sequence). Trimming shortened V by 5 bases and J by 10 bases, and 11 bases separated the two germline ends. CDR3 region: CASSLGPVAFF. In DNA, the CDR3 is TGTGCCAGCAGCCTAGGTCCAGTAGCTTTCTTT.

CDR3 protein: CASSSGQLGEKLFF. The CDR3 region has the DNA TGTGCCAGCAGCTCGGGACAGTTGGGGGAAAAACTGTTTTTT. V and J are TRBV7-9 and TRBJ1-4, with 7 bases that match TRBD1. After removal of 4 bases from V and 8 bases from J, the junction contained 7 bases not matched to a gene. The CDR3 runs 14 residues. Germline values: CDR1 SEHNR, CDR2 FQNEAQ (reference sequence). The whole variable domain, remainder taken from reference TRBV7-9 and TRBJ1-4, is DTGVSQNPRHKITKRGQNVTFRCDPISEHNRLYWYRQTLGQGPEFLTYFQNEAQLEKSRLLSDRFSAERPKGSFSTLEIQRTEQGDSAMYLCASSSGQLGEKLFFGSGTQLSVL.

The chain links TRBV6-1 to TRBJ1-2; D unclear. Trimming left V 2 bases short and J 2 bases short, with 9 bases between. Per germline, CDR1 MNHNS and CDR2 SASEGT. This CDR3 has 14 residues. The CDR3, as DNA: TGTGCCAGCAGTGAAATACGGGGAAACTATGGCTACACCTTC. Residues: CASSEIRGNYGYTF.

The V gene is TRBV6-5, the J gene TRBJ2-2; no clear D. The CDR3 length is 12 residues. Per the germline V gene, CDR1 is MNHEY and CDR2 is SVGAGI. Trimming took off 6 bases at V and 4 bases at J, with 6 bases between the two ends. The CDR3 DNA follows: TGTGCCAGCAGCTCAGGCACCGGGGAGCTGTTTTTT. This sequence encodes CASSSGTGELFF.

J is TRBJ1-3 and V is TRBV27; 9 bases agree with TRBD1. This CDR3 is built from 17 residues. Per the germline V gene, CDR1 is MNHEY and CDR2 is SMNVEV (reference sequence). With V trimmed by 1 base and J by 4 bases, 8 bases remained unmatched. The DNA of the CDR3 is TGTGCCAGCAGTTTATTGGGGACAGGGAGAGGAGGAAACACCATATATTTT. It encodes CASSLLGTGRGGNTIYF.

The V gene is TRBV15, the J gene TRBJ1-2; no definite D call. The ends were cut back, 3 bases at V and 4 bases at J, with 12 bases in the middle. This CDR3 comprises 14 residues. Germline lookup yields CDR1 LNHNV and CDR2 YYDKDF (reference sequence). The DNA for the CDR3 is TGTGCCACCAGCAGGCTCACAGAATCCTATGGCTACACCTTC. This translates into CATSRLTESYGYTF.

The CDR3 sequence: CASSRGLAGGYRGDEQFF. CDR3 nucleotide sequence: TGCGCCAGCAGCCGCGGACTAGCGGGAGGTTACAGAGGGGATGAGCAGTTCTTC. The V gene is TRBV5-1, the J gene TRBJ2-1; 14 bases are shared with TRBD2. The CDR3 has 18 residues. Germline CDR1 reads SGHRS; CDR2 reads YFSETQ. The ends lost 4 bases at V and 8 bases at J; junction bases unmatched: 14.

This chain uses TRBV3-1 (or the pseudogene TRBV3-2) with TRBJ2-3; 9 nucleotides align to TRBD2. The CDR3 has 19 amino acids. Germline CDR1 reads LGHDT; CDR2 reads YNNKEL (reference sequence). With V trimmed by 2 bases and J by 0 bases, 12 bases remained unmatched. The CDR3 is CASSQISSGRLLSTDTQYF. In DNA form, the CDR3 reads TGTGCCAGCAGCCAAATTTCCAGCGGGAGGCTCCTAAGCACAGATACGCAGTATTTT.

Worth noting for this clone: The junction differs from germline at one of its ends, possibly a read error. V is TRBV6-4 and J is TRBJ1-4; D perhaps matches TRBD1 (6 bases). The CDR3 length is 14 residues. Germline V gene sequence: CDR1 MRHNA, CDR2 SNTAGT. CDR3 in amino acids: CARINTGSGGKTVF. DNA for the CDR3: TGTGCCAGGATCAACACAGGGAGCGGAGGAAAAACTGTTTTT.

V and J are TRBV6-5 and TRBJ2-1; the D gene is possibly TRBD1 (6 bases). Looked up from germline, CDR1 is MNHEY and CDR2 is SVGAGI. The V and J ends lost 4 bases and 3 bases respectively, with 16 bases between them. The CDR3 has 16 residues. CDR3: CASSLGSDSNYNEQFF. The CDR3, as DNA: TGTGCCAGCAGTTTGGGCTCGGACAGCAACTACAATGAGCAGTTCTTC.

This chain connects TRBV5-1 to TRBJ1-2; TRBD1 matches at 9 bases. V lost 4 bases to trimming and J lost 3 bases; unmatched junction nucleotides: 10. Germline V gene data show CDR1 as SGHRS and CDR2 as YFSETQ. CDR3 length: 16 residues. The CDR3 DNA reads as TGCGCCAGCAGCCTCGTCCCGGGACAGGGAGACTATGGCTACACCTTC. Its translation is CASSLVPGQGDYGYTF.

In this sample, this clone turned up once. This rearrangement joins TRBV30 to TRBJ2-2; 11 bases match TRBD2. Germline CDR1 reads GTSNPN; CDR2 reads SVGIG (reference sequence). V dropped 2 bases and J dropped 7; count of bases not matched to a gene: 21. The length of the CDR3 is 20 residues. The DNA of the CDR3 is TGTGCCTGGAGTCCTATTAGATCATATAGCGGGAGGGCCCGGGGCGGGGAGCTGTTTTTT. Encoded protein: CAWSPIRSYSGRARGGELFF.

This chain connects TRBV19 to TRBJ1-1; maybe TRBD1 (5 bases). Germline V gene sequence: CDR1 LNHDA, CDR2 SQIVND (reference sequence). V dropped 2 bases and J dropped 2 bases, with 15 bases sitting between them. The CDR3 totals 16 residues. CDR3 residues: CASSIRLYGANTEAFF. The CDR3 coding sequence is TGTGCCAGTAGTATAAGGCTGTATGGGGCAAACACTGAAGCTTTCTTT.

The rearrangement links TRBV24-1 to TRBJ2-2; TRBD1 matches 9 bases. The junction had 6 bases not matched to a gene; V was cut back by 5 bases and J by 6 bases. Germline assignment: CDR1 KGHDR and CDR2 SFDVKD. The CDR3 is 15 amino acids. The CDR3 DNA reads as TGTGCCACCAGTGTCGGACAGGGGAGACCCGGGGAGCTGTTTTTT. Translated: CATSVGQGRPGELFF.

The J gene is TRBJ2-7, the V gene TRBV29-1; 10 positions match TRBD2. The germline gives CDR1 SQVTM, CDR2 ANQGSEA. J was trimmed by 2 bases and V by 6 bases; bases with no gene match: 7. The length of the CDR3 is 14 residues. The CDR3 here is CSVGYLAGAYEQYF. As DNA, the CDR3 is TGCAGCGTAGGATACCTAGCGGGGGCCTACGAGCAGTACTTC.

The chain combines TRBV28 with TRBJ1-2; D remains unclear. The CDR3 consists of 12 residues. The V gene lost 8 bases and the J gene lost 4 bases, with 11 bases spanning the gap. Germline CDR1 MDHEN, CDR2 SYDVKM. The CDR3 sequence: CASGPRGYGYTF. The CDR3, as DNA: TGTGCCAGCGGCCCGAGAGGCTATGGCTACACCTTC.

V is TRBV5-4 and J is TRBJ2-1; 10 nucleotides agree with TRBD1. There are 15 residues in the CDR3. CDR1 SGHNT and CDR2 YYREEE come from the germline V gene (reference sequence). V lost 4 bases to trimming and J lost 6 bases; unmatched junction nucleotides: 7. Written as DNA, the CDR3 is TGTGCCAGCAGCCCTGGGGGGACAGGGGCCAATGAGCAGTTCTTC. This translates into CASSPGGTGANEQFF.

The V and J genes are TRBV24-1 and TRBJ1-2; D remains unclear. CDR1 and CDR2 from the germline V gene are KGHDR and SFDVKD. Deletions cut 5 bases from V and 6 bases from J, with 6 bases between. CDR3 length: 11 residues. CDR3 region: CATSGSDGYTF. CDR3 sequence (DNA): TGTGCCACCAGTGGGAGCGATGGCTACACCTTC.

This chain connects TRBV6-5 to TRBJ1-3; TRBD1 aligns across 7 bases. Trimming cost V 0 bases and J 4 bases; bases outside gene matches: 0. The germline V gene has CDR1 MNHEY and CDR2 SVGAGI. This CDR3 has 14 residues. The DNA for the CDR3 is TGTGCCAGCAGTTACTCGGACAGGGGAAACACCATATATTTT. It encodes CASSYSDRGNTIYF.

The chain couples TRBV29-1 to TRBJ2-7; 11 positions match TRBD1. The CDR3 covers 13 residues. Germline trimming cut 7 bases from V and 3 bases from J; bases unmatched to any gene: 5. Per the germline V gene, CDR1 is SQVTM and CDR2 is ANQGSEA. CDR3 nucleotide sequence: TGCAGCGCCCCGGACAGGGGGCTCTACGAGCAGTACTTC. This codes for CSAPDRGLYEQYF.

The V call is TRBV6-1, the J call TRBJ1-6; 9 bases line up with TRBD1. Germline V lookup: CDR1 MNHNS, CDR2 SASEGT. J gave up 6 bases and V 0 bases, and 6 bases lay outside the gene matches. This CDR3 spans 17 amino acids. CDR3: CASSEALGGQGNSPLHF. CDR3 DNA: TGTGCCAGCAGTGAAGCGCTGGGGGGACAGGGTAATTCACCCCTCCACTTT.

This clone was seen a single time. The chain employs TRBV2 and TRBJ1-2, with a possible D match to TRBD1 (6 bases). V was pared by 1 base and J by 6 bases, with 12 bases between. Germline values: CDR1 SNHLY, CDR2 FYNNEI. The CDR3 is made up of 14 amino acids. The CDR3 bases are TGTGCCAGCAGTGAAGGACAGGCGATAAATGGCTACACCTTC. Translation: CASSEGQAINGYTF. The whole variable domain, filled in from reference TRBV2 and TRBJ1-2, reads EPEVTQTPSHQVTQMGQEVILRCVPISNHLYFYWYRQILGQKVEFLVSFYNNEISEKSEIFDDQFSVERPDGSNFTLKIRSTKLEDSAMYFCASSEGQAINGYTFGSGTRLTVV.